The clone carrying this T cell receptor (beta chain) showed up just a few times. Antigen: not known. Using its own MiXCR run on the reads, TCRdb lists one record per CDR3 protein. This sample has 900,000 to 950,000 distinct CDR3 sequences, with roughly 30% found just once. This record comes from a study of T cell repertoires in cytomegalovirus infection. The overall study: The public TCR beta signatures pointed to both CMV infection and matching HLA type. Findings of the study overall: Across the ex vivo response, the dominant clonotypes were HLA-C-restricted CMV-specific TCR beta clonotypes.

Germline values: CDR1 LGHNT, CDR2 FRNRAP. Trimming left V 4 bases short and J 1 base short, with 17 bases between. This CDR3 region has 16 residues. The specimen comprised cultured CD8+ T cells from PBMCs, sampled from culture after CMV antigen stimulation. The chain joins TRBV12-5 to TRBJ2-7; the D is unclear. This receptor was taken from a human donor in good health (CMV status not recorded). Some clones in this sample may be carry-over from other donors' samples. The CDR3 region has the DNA TGTGCTAGTGGTTCACGAATAGGTAGCAGTTCCTACGAGCAGTACTTC. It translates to CASGSRIGSSSYEQYF.